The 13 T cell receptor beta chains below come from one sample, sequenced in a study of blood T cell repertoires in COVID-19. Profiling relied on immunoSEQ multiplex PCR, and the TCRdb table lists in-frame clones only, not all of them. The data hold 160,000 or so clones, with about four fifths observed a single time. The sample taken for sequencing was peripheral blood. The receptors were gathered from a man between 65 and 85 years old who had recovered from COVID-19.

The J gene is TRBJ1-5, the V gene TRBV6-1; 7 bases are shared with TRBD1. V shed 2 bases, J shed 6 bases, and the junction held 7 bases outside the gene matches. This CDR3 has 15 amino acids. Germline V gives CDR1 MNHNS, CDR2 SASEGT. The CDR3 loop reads CASSEFDRVPQPQHF. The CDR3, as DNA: TGTGCCAGCAGTGAATTCGACAGGGTGCCTCAGCCCCAGCATTTT.

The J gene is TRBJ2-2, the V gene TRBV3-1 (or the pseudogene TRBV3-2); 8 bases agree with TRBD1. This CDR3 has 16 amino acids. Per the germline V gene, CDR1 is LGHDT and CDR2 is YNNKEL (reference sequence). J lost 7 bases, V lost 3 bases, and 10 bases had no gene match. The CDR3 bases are TGTGCCAGCAGCCAGGCAGGGGGCGCATTTGTCGGGGAGCTGTTTTTT. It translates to CASSQAGGAFVGELFF.

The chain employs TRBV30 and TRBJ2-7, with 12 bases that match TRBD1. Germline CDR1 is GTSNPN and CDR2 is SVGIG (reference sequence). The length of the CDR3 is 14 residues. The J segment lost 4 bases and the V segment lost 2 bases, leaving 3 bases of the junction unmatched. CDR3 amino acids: CAWSPGQGAYEQYF. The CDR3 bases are TGTGCCTGGAGTCCGGGACAGGGGGCTTACGAGCAGTACTTC.

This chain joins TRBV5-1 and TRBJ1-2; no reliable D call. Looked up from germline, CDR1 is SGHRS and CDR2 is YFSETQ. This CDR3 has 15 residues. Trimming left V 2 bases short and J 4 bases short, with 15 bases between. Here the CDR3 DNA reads TGCGCCAGCAGCTTTGGCGGGCCCCGAACCTATGGCTACACCTTC. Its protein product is CASSFGGPRTYGYTF.

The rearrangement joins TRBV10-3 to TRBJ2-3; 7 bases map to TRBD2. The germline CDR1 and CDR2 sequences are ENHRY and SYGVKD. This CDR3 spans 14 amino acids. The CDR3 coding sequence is TGTGCTACCAGCCGGGGGGAGGGCACAGATACGCAGTATTTT. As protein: CATSRGEGTDTQYF.

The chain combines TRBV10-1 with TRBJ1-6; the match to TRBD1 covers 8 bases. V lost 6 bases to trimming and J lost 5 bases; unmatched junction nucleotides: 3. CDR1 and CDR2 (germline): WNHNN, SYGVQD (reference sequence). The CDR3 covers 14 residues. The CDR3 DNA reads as TGCGCCAGCAGGGACAGGGCGGATAATTCACCCCTCCACTTT. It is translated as CASRDRADNSPLHF.

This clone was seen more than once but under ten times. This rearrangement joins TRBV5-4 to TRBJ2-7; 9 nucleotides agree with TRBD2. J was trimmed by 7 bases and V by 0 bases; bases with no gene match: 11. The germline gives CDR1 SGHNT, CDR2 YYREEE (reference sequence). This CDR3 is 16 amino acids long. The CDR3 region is CASSLAVVAGEGEQYF. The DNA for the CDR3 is TGTGCCAGCAGCTTGGCGGTGGTAGCGGGAGAAGGAGAGCAGTACTTC. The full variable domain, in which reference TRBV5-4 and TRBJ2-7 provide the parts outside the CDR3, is ETGVTQSPTHLIKTRGQQVTLRCSSQSGHNTVSWYQQALGQGPQFIFQYYREEENGRGNFPPRFSGLQFPNYSSELNVNALELDDSALYLCASSLAVVAGEGEQYFGPGTRLTVT.

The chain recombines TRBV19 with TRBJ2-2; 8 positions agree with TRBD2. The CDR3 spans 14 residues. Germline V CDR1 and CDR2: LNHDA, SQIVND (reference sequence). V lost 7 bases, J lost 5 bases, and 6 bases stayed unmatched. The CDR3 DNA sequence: TGTGCCAGTATTGGAGCGGGAGATACCGGGGAGCTGTTTTTT. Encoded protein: CASIGAGDTGELFF.

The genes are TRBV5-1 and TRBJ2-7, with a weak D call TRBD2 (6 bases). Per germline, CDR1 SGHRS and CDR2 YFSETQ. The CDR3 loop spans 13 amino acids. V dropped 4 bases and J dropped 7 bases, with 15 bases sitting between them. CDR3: CASSTDPGGEQYF. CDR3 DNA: TGCGCCAGCAGCACGGACCCCGGGGGAGAGCAGTACTTC.

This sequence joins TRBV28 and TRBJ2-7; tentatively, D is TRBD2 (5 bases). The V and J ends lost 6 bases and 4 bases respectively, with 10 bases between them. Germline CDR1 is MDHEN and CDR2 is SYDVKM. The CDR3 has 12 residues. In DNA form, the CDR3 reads TGTGCCAGCAGCCCGGGGAAGTACGAGCAGTACTTC. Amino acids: CASSPGKYEQYF.

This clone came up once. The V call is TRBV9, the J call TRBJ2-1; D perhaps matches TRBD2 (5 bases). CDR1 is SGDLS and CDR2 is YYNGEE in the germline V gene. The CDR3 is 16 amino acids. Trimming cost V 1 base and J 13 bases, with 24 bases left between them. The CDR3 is CASSVKDYSVVYRQFF. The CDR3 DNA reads TGTGCCAGCAGCGTAAAAGACTATAGTGTAGTGTATCGACAGTTCTTC.

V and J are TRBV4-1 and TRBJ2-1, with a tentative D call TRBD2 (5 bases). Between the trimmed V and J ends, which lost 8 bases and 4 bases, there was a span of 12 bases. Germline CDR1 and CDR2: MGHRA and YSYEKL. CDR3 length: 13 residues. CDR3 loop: CASASLAYNEQFF. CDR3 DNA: TGCGCCAGCGCAAGTCTAGCTTACAATGAGCAGTTCTTC.

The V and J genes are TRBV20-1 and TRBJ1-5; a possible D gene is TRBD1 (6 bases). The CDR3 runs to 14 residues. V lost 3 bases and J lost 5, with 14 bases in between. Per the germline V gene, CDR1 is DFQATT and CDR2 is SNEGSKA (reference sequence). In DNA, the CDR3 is TGCAGTGCTAGTACTACAGGGTCCGATCAGCCCCAGCATTTT. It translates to CSASTTGSDQPQHF.